This passage covers 25 T cell receptor beta chains from one sample sequenced in a study of T cells after yellow fever vaccination (dated by TCRdb to about 2019). Libraries were constructed by 5' RACE. The sequencer was an Illumina HiSeq 2500. TCRdb itself trimmed the public reads at Q25 with fastp, ran MiXCR and retained productive beta chains. One record per CDR3 amino acid sequence lists the most common genes and DNA. For this sample the table gives under 550,000 distinct CDR3 sequences, of which around a fifth were detected only once. The biggest ten clones account for about a sixth of the sample. The meaning of the sample's treatment or condition label: live attenuated yellow fever vaccine strain. Sequences were derived from PBMCs, sampled 21 days after the first yellow fever vaccination. Receptor source: a man between 18 and 35 years old who received the YFV17D yellow fever vaccine.

The chain recombines TRBV6-1 with TRBJ2-1, with TRBD1 identical over 11 bases. Germline V gene sequence: CDR1 MNHNS, CDR2 SASEGT. This CDR3 is 16 amino acids long. V trimming: 6 bases; J trimming: 2 bases; junction bases outside the gene matches: 6. The CDR3 bases are TGTGCCAGCAGCAGGGAGGGACAGGGGGCCTACAATGAGCAGTTCTTC. Translating it yields CASSREGQGAYNEQFF.

V and J are TRBV4-1 and TRBJ2-1; 9 bases match TRBD2. This CDR3 spans 16 amino acids. Germline V CDR1 and CDR2: MGHRA, YSYEKL. The ends lost 3 bases at V and 1 base at J; junction bases unmatched: 4. The CDR3 region is CASSHRLAVSYNEQFF. Written as DNA, the CDR3 is TGCGCCAGCAGCCATAGACTAGCGGTTTCCTACAATGAGCAGTTCTTC.

J is TRBJ2-5 and V is TRBV3-1; unclear D gene. There are 12 residues in the CDR3. V was trimmed by 2 bases and J by 6 bases, leaving 7 bases between them. Germline V gene sequence: CDR1 LGHDT, CDR2 YNNKEL (reference sequence). DNA for the CDR3: TGTGCCAGCAGCCAAAACTTAAAGACCCAGTACTTC. Translating it yields CASSQNLKTQYF.

V is TRBV10-3 and J is TRBJ1-1; D possibly corresponds to TRBD1 (6 bases). V gave up 0 bases and J gave up 1 base, with 12 bases separating them. From germline, CDR1 is ENHRY and CDR2 SYGVKD. This CDR3 has 16 residues. This CDR3 reads CAISESTGLENTEAFF. CDR3 DNA sequence: TGTGCCATCAGTGAGTCAACAGGGCTAGAGAACACTGAAGCTTTCTTT.

This clonotype has a handful of counts. The CDR3 is CASSPTPGQGSFTSTDTQYF. CDR3 bases: TGTGCCAGCTCACCCACTCCGGGACAGGGCTCCTTTACTAGCACAGATACGCAGTATTTT. J is TRBJ2-3 and V is TRBV18, with TRBD1 identical over 9 bases. This CDR3 contains 20 residues. V gave up 3 bases and J gave up 0 bases; unmatched junction bases: 16. Germline V gene data show CDR1 as KGHSH and CDR2 as LQKENI.

In its sample, this clonotype was seen a few times. V usage is TRBV27 and J usage is TRBJ1-1; possibly TRBD1 for D (5 bases). V was trimmed by 2 bases and J by 6 bases, leaving 10 bases between them. The CDR3 is made up of 13 amino acids. The germline V gene encodes CDR1 MNHEY and CDR2 SMNVEV (reference sequence). CDR3 sequence (DNA): TGTGCCAGCAGTTTAGGGGCTAGGGCTGAAGCTTTCTTT. It yields the protein CASSLGARAEAFF.

A few counts support this clonotype. The genes are TRBV6-5 and TRBJ2-5, with D possibly matching TRBD2 (5 bases). Germline CDR1 and CDR2: MNHEY and SVGAGI. Trimming removed 2 bases at V and 2 bases at J, with 9 bases between. This CDR3 has 14 amino acids. In DNA, the CDR3 is TGTGCCAGCAGTTACAGTAGGAGGCAAGAGACCCAGTACTTC. Encoded protein: CASSYSRRQETQYF.

The chain employs TRBV6-1 and TRBJ2-2; 8 nucleotides line up with TRBD2. The CDR3 sequence is 14 residues long. Germline V gene sequence: CDR1 MNHNS, CDR2 SASEGT. V dropped 6 bases and J dropped 7; count of bases not matched to a gene: 7. CDR3 DNA sequence: TGTGCCAGCAGGTCCGGGGGGGCGAACGGGGAGCTGTTTTTT. This translates into CASRSGGANGELFF.

This clonotype has a handful of counts. The chain recombines TRBV20-1 with TRBJ1-2, with D uncertain. CDR3 length: 16 amino acids. Trimming removed 3 bases at V and 3 bases at J, with 20 bases between. Germline V gene data show CDR1 as DFQATT and CDR2 as SNEGSKA (reference sequence). CDR3 DNA sequence: TGCAGTGCTAGTGGCGGGTTCACCGAAGCTTACTATGGCTACACCTTC. This translates into CSASGGFTEAYYGYTF.

This clonotype appeared a few times. This chain connects TRBV28 to TRBJ1-1, with TRBD1 as a possible D gene (5 bases). CDR1 MDHEN and CDR2 SYDVKM come from the germline V gene. The ends were cut back, 5 bases at V and 1 base at J, with 11 bases in the middle. CDR3 length: 14 amino acids. CDR3 sequence reads: CASSDAGRNTEAFF. The CDR3 region has the DNA TGTGCCAGCAGTGATGCAGGGAGGAACACTGAAGCTTTCTTT.

This chain connects TRBV5-4 to TRBJ1-5; maybe TRBD1 (6 bases). Trimming stripped 0 bases from V and 6 bases from J, with 13 bases between. The V gene's germline CDR1 is SGHNT and CDR2 YYREEE (reference sequence). This CDR3 spans 15 amino acids. The CDR3: CASSLDGGRSQPQHF. Written as DNA, the CDR3 is TGTGCCAGCAGCTTGGATGGGGGCCGGTCTCAGCCCCAGCATTTT.

This clonotype was found a few times. The chain employs TRBV7-9 and TRBJ1-1; a weak D match, TRBD1 (5 bases). V lost 2 bases, J lost 2 bases, and 9 bases lay in between. CDR1 is SEHNR, CDR2 FQNEAQ, per germline (reference sequence). CDR3 length: 14 residues. The CDR3 DNA follows: TGTGCCAGCAGCTTAATGGGGGTAAACACTGAAGCTTTCTTT. Translated: CASSLMGVNTEAFF.

This rearrangement joins TRBV4-3 to TRBJ2-3; 7 positions match TRBD2. V gave up 3 bases and J gave up 2 bases; unmatched junction bases: 5. The length of the CDR3 is 15 residues. Germline V CDR1 and CDR2: LGHNA, YSLEER. In DNA form, the CDR3 reads TGCGCCAGCAGCCACCGAGCGGGGCCCACAGATACGCAGTATTTT. It yields the protein CASSHRAGPTDTQYF.

This clonotype has only a few counts. V gene TRBV10-3 combines with J gene TRBJ2-3; a weak D match, TRBD2 (5 bases). The ends were cut back, 2 bases at V and 0 bases at J, with 6 bases in the middle. The CDR3 runs to 14 residues. CDR1 is ENHRY and CDR2 is SYGVKD in the germline V gene. CDR3 residues: CAISEEGSTDTQYF. The CDR3 DNA reads TGTGCCATCAGTGAGGAGGGTAGCACAGATACGCAGTATTTT.

This clonotype was counted at least ten times. This chain links TRBV2 with TRBJ1-1; D might be TRBD1 (5 bases). CDR3 length: 12 amino acids. Germline V gene lookup returns CDR1 SNHLY and CDR2 FYNNEI. Trimming took 11 bases from V and 6 from J, leaving 16 bases between them. CDR3 loop: CASSREIAEAFF. The CDR3 nucleotides read TGTGCCTCCAGCAGGGAGATCGCTGAAGCTTTCTTT.

The V call is TRBV5-1, the J call TRBJ2-1; possibly TRBD1 or TRBD2 for D (5 bases each). This CDR3 spans 15 amino acids. V lost 3 bases to trimming and J lost 7 bases, with 17 bases between them. From germline, CDR1 is SGHRS and CDR2 YFSETQ. The CDR3 here is CASSYRDVLLNEQFF. DNA for the CDR3: TGCGCCAGCAGCTACCGGGACGTTTTATTAAATGAGCAGTTCTTC.

The chain uses TRBV29-1 and TRBJ1-1; no firm D call. V lost 4 bases, J lost 0 bases, and 9 bases lay in between. The germline CDR1 and CDR2 sequences are SQVTM and ANQGSEA. The CDR3 covers 13 residues. The CDR3 loop reads CSVANGVNTEAFF. In nucleotides, the CDR3 is TGCAGCGTTGCGAACGGGGTGAACACTGAAGCTTTCTTT.

J is TRBJ2-5 and V is TRBV12-3 or TRBV12-4, with a tentative D call TRBD1 (5 bases). The V end lost 6 bases, the J end lost 0 bases, and 8 bases lay between the germline ends. The length of the CDR3 is 13 residues. The CDR3 DNA sequence: TGTGCCAGCAGCAGGGCCAACCAAGAGACCCAGTACTTC. This sequence encodes CASSRANQETQYF.

The genes are TRBV5-1 and TRBJ2-5, with unresolved D. The germline V gene encodes CDR1 SGHRS and CDR2 YFSETQ. V dropped 5 bases and J dropped 0 bases, with 5 bases sitting between them. This CDR3 has 12 residues. The CDR3 region has the DNA TGCGCCAGCAGACCCAACCAAGAGACCCAGTACTTC. Translating it yields CASRPNQETQYF.

In its sample, this clonotype was seen a few times. The junction does not match germline at one end; this may be a read error. The rearrangement joins TRBV7-7 to TRBJ2-3; 8 bases line up with TRBD1. Per the germline V gene, CDR1 is SSHAT and CDR2 is FNYEAQ (reference sequence). CDR3 size: 14 residues. CDR3 region: CASSPAVGRGQQYF. The CDR3 bases are TGTGCTAGCAGCCCTGCAGTAGGCAGGGGGCAGCAGTATTTT.

The gene calls are TRBV11-2 and TRBJ2-7; D gene ambiguous. The length of the CDR3 is 13 residues. The germline V and J ends were trimmed by 4 bases and 4 bases, with 11 bases remaining between them. Per germline, CDR1 SGHAT and CDR2 FQNNGV. The CDR3 DNA sequence: TGTGCCAGCAGCTCCACCCCAATGTACGAGCAGTACGTC. This codes for CASSSTPMYEQYV.

This chain uses TRBV5-1 with TRBJ1-6; D possibly corresponds to TRBD1 (6 bases). Germline CDR1 reads SGHRS; CDR2 reads YFSETQ. V was clipped by 0 bases and J by 11 bases, with 15 bases between them. The CDR3 is made up of 15 amino acids. CDR3 residues: CASSLAGGSGTPLHF. The CDR3 coding sequence is TGCGCCAGCAGCTTGGCTGGGGGCTCGGGAACACCCCTCCACTTT.

This chain joins TRBV29-1 and TRBJ2-5, with no clear D. The ends were cut back, 5 bases at V and 4 bases at J, with 14 bases in the middle. This CDR3 has 13 amino acids. Looked up from germline, CDR1 is SQVTM and CDR2 is ANQGSEA. CDR3 in amino acids: CSVRGLGPETQYF. CDR3 in DNA: TGCAGCGTTAGAGGTCTGGGTCCAGAGACCCAGTACTTC.

The rearrangement links TRBV6-2 or TRBV6-3 to TRBJ2-3; the match to TRBD2 covers 15 bases. This CDR3 has 18 amino acids. Germline V gene lookup returns CDR1 MNHEY and CDR2 SVGEGT. With V trimmed by 4 bases and J by 4 bases, 9 bases remained unmatched. The CDR3 nucleotides read TGTGCCAGCAGTTGGACTAGCGGGGGGGGTCCCATGGCAGATACGCAGTATTTT. It specifies CASSWTSGGGPMADTQYF.

The rearrangement links TRBV2 to TRBJ1-2; 9 bases agree with TRBD1. This CDR3 spans 18 amino acids. Germline-derived CDR1 and CDR2 are SNHLY and FYNNEI. V was clipped by 3 bases and J by 0 bases; unmatched bases: 11. CDR3 region: CASSDPRDRAKANYGYTF. The DNA for the CDR3 is TGTGCCAGCAGTGATCCTCGGGACAGGGCAAAAGCTAACTATGGCTACACCTTC.